This TCR beta chain originates from a study of CD4+ T cells in melanoma. Notes on this clone: Antigen: not known.

Whole-study results and caveats: Reportedly, melanoma neoantigen-specific CD4+ T cells showed varied differentiation states. A reported correlation linked neoantigen-specific CD4+ T cells to CD8+, macrophage and B cell function.

The V end lost 1 base, the J end lost 3 bases, and 10 bases lay between the germline ends. CDR1 SGHRS and CDR2 YFSETQ come from the germline V gene. The CDR3 consists of 14 residues. TCRdb's table, derived via immunoSEQ multiplex PCR, lists solely in-frame clones and lacks some. The profile shows some 150,000 clones, about 93% of them singletons. The receptor was isolated from a human donor with melanoma. The rearrangement uses TRBV5-1 and TRBJ1-2; the D is unclear. The CDR3 DNA reads as TGCGCCAGCAGCTTGAGTATCGGCGACTATGGCTACACCTTC. Its translation is CASSLSIGDYGYTF.